The clone carrying this T cell receptor (beta chain) was counted between two and nine times. No antigen is known for it. These data come from a study of blood T cells in healthy people across ages. Findings and caveats of the study: The unknown donor CMV status may have confounded expanded clonotype changes.

They isolated at least 7 million PBMCs from each sample. PCR was performed a second time for about 7 to 12 cycles using a sample-barcoded 5' primer and a J-beta primer mix. TCRdb called the 5' RACE reads again in MiXCR, with one record for every CDR3 protein. The sample yields roughly 2 million distinct CDR3 sequences, about 50% seen once. This sequence originates from a woman aged 40 to 50 in good health. Input material: blood.

DNA for the CDR3: TGTGCCAGCAGCTTGAATCCCCGGGACCAAGAGACCCAGTACTTC. This encodes CASSLNPRDQETQYF. The chain is built from TRBV5-5 and TRBJ2-5; D remains unclear. Germline loops: CDR1 SGHKS, CDR2 YYEKEE (reference sequence). The germline V and J ends were trimmed by 1 base and 0 bases, with 10 bases remaining between them. The CDR3 length is 15 residues. Using reference TRBV5-5 and TRBJ2-5 for the parts outside the CDR3, the full variable domain is DAGVTQSPTHLIKTRGQQVTLRCSPISGHKSVSWYQQVLGQGPQFIFQYYEKEERGRGNFPDRFSARQFPNYSSELNVNALLLGDSALYLCASSLNPRDQETQYFGPGTRLLVL.